This TCR beta chain was sequenced in a study of blood T cell repertoires in COVID-19. Overall study context: Collection of acute and convalescent COVID-19 samples took place in the United States, Italy and Spain. Sources were T cells, B-cell-depleted T cells, or PBMCs; the material itself was cDNA or gDNA.

In the study's own analysis: Estimates of nucleated cell counts were drawn from the amplification of reference gene primers. TCRdb keeps only in-frame clones here, not all; method: immunoSEQ multiplex PCR. V, J and clone size are those of that table, while D and trimming were read from the DNA. Seen here are some 670,000 clones, around 90% observed once, and the top ten hold roughly 0.25%. The CDR3 covers 15 residues. The germline V gene encodes CDR1 LNHDA and CDR2 SQIVND (reference sequence). V trimming: 7 bases; J trimming: 2 bases; junction bases outside the gene matches: 10. Material: peripheral blood. The chain recombines TRBV19 with TRBJ1-2, with 7 bases fitting TRBD1. This clonotype was obtained from a woman younger than 30 with acute or convalescent COVID-19. CDR3 loop: CASTSRDSRNYGYTF. The CDR3 DNA sequence: TGTGCCAGTACCAGCCGGGACAGTAGGAACTATGGCTACACCTTC.